Listed below are T cell receptor beta chains from one sample, sequenced in a study of beta chain features in type 1 diabetes. Repertoires were generated with immunoSEQ multiplex PCR, while TCRdb's copy carries only in-frame clones and drops some. The data contain 200,000 to 300,000 clones, approximately 13% of them singletons. The sample was naive CD4+ T cells from blood. The receptors originated from a man aged 25 to 45 with type 1 diabetes. Both conserved end residues are part of each CDR3. The D gene is left open where the match is weak. Size tells how often a clone was seen (once, few, many) or the class of an expanded clone, and some rows leave it out.

size: NA
V: TRBV25-1
D: TRBD1
J: TRBJ1-4
DNA: TGTGCCAGCAGTGTCTCTTCAGGGGGTGAAAAACTGTTTTTT
CDR3: CASSVSSGGEKLFF

size: NA
V: TRBV5-1
D: NA
J: TRBJ2-1
DNA: TGCGCCAGCAGCCCCGGAGGGTACAATGAGCAGTTCTTC
CDR3: CASSPGGYNEQFF

size: NA
V: TRBV4-1
D: NA
J: TRBJ1-3
DNA: TGCGCCAGCAGCCAAGCCAGACCCGGGGGGACCTCTGGAAACACCATATATTTT
CDR3: CASSQARPGGTSGNTIYF

size: NA
V: TRBV25-1
D: NA
J: TRBJ2-1
DNA: TGTGCCAGCAGTGCAGAGACTAGTTTTTACAATGAGCAGTTCTTC
CDR3: CASSAETSFYNEQFF

size: few
V: TRBV5-1
D: NA
J: TRBJ2-2
DNA: TGCGCCAGCAGCTTAAGGACTGTCGACGCGAACACCGGGGAGCTGTTTTTT
CDR3: CASSLRTVDANTGELFF

size: NA
V: TRBV18
D: TRBD1
J: TRBJ1-2
DNA: TGTGCCAGCTCACCTCGGAGGGACAGTCAATCGGCCCTCTATGGCTACACCTTC
CDR3: CASSPRRDSQSALYGYTF

size: NA
V: TRBV6-1
D: NA
J: TRBJ1-1
DNA: TGTGCCAGCATCCAGGCGGGGTTAGCTGAAGCTTTCTTT
CDR3: CASIQAGLAEAFF

size: NA
V: TRBV5-6
D: NA
J: TRBJ2-7
DNA: TGTGCCAGCAGCTCCCTGACATACGAGCAGTACTTC
CDR3: CASSSLTYEQYF

size: NA
V: TRBV27
D: NA
J: TRBJ2-1
DNA: TGTGCCAGCAGTTTTCGGACAGTCTACAATGAGCAGTTCTTC
CDR3: CASSFRTVYNEQFF

size: NA
V: TRBV5-4
D: NA
J: TRBJ2-2
DNA: TGTGCCAGCAGCTTGCAAGCGGCCAACACCGGGGAGCTGTTTTTT
CDR3: CASSLQAANTGELFF

size: few
V: TRBV15
D: TRBD1
J: TRBJ1-2
DNA: TGTGCCACCAGCAGAGATCGGGACAGGGTCTATGGCTACACCTTC
CDR3: CATSRDRDRVYGYTF

size: NA
V: TRBV19
D: TRBD1
J: TRBJ1-1
DNA: TGTGCCAGTAGTGACGACAGGGGCACTGAAGCTTTCTTT
CDR3: CASSDDRGTEAFF

size: few
V: TRBV5-1
D: TRBD1
J: TRBJ1-1
DNA: TGCGCCAGCAGCTACCGGACAGGGGGAGGGCACACTGAAGCTTTCTTT
CDR3: CASSYRTGGGHTEAFF

size: NA
V: TRBV30
D: NA
J: TRBJ2-4
DNA: TGTGCCTGGAGTGGGGGGCCCAAAAACATTCAGTACTTC
CDR3: CAWSGGPKNIQYF

size: few
V: TRBV7-8
D: TRBD1
J: TRBJ1-1
DNA: TGTGCCAGCAGCTACGCCGATTGGGACAGGGAGACTGAAGCTTTCTTT
CDR3: CASSYADWDRETEAFF

size: NA
V: TRBV27
D: NA
J: TRBJ1-1
DNA: TGTGCCAGCAGTGGGCCCGGTGGGAGCACTGAAGCTTTCTTT
CDR3: CASSGPGGSTEAFF

size: few
V: TRBV19
D: TRBD1
J: TRBJ2-5
DNA: TGTGCCAGTAGTAAAGAGGACAGGGTACGAGAGACCCAGTACTTC
CDR3: CASSKEDRVRETQYF

size: NA
V: TRBV29-1
D: NA
J: TRBJ2-5
DNA: TGCAGCGTTGAAGTTGGGCCAGAAGAGACCCAGTACTTC
CDR3: CSVEVGPEETQYF

size: few
V: TRBV5-1
D: NA
J: TRBJ1-5
DNA: TGCGCCAGCAGCCCAGGGGAAGGCAATCAGCCCCAGCATTTT
CDR3: CASSPGEGNQPQHF

size: few
V: TRBV5-1
D: NA
J: TRBJ1-1
DNA: TGCGCCAGCAGCAGGGAGGGGACTGAAGCTTTCTTT
CDR3: CASSREGTEAFF

size: few
V: TRBV18
D: TRBD2
J: TRBJ2-3
DNA: TGTGCCAGCTCACAGAGTAGCGGGAGGGCCACAGATACGCAGTATTTT
CDR3: CASSQSSGRATDTQYF

size: NA
V: TRBV10-2
D: NA
J: TRBJ1-5
DNA: TGCGCCAGCAGGACGGACAGTCGCCCTAGCAATCAGCCCCAGCATTTT
CDR3: CASRTDSRPSNQPQHF

size: NA
V: TRBV25-1
D: NA
J: TRBJ2-3
DNA: TGTGCCAGCAGCCCAGGCACAGATACGCAGTATTTT
CDR3: CASSPGTDTQYF

size: NA
V: TRBV7-9
D: NA
J: TRBJ1-2
DNA: TGTGCCAGCAACCCCACCCCAGATGGCTACACCTTC
CDR3: CASNPTPDGYTF

size: few
V: TRBV5-1
D: NA
J: TRBJ1-1
DNA: TGCGCCAGCAGCTTGGCTGGGGGGGGCAATCTCAACACTGAAGCTTTCTTT
CDR3: CASSLAGGGNLNTEAFF

size: NA
V: TRBV27
D: TRBD1
J: TRBJ1-6
DNA: TGTGCCAGCAGTTCCGGACAGGCCCTTTGGTCACCCCTCCACTTT
CDR3: CASSSGQALWSPLHF

size: NA
V: TRBV5-4
D: NA
J: TRBJ1-1
DNA: TGTGCCAGCAGCCCCGAACAGAACACTGAAGCTTTCTTT
CDR3: CASSPEQNTEAFF

size: few
V: TRBV5-1
D: NA
J: TRBJ2-2
DNA: TGCGCCAGCAGCCAGGACAGAAACTCCAACACCGGGGAGCTGTTTTTT
CDR3: CASSQDRNSNTGELFF

size: few
V: TRBV5-1
D: NA
J: TRBJ1-1
DNA: TGCGCCAGCAGCTTGGACACCTTGAACACTGAAGCTTTCTTT
CDR3: CASSLDTLNTEAFF

size: NA
V: TRBV6-5
D: NA
J: TRBJ1-2
DNA: TGTGCCAGCAGTTACTTGGGGGGACTTTATGGCTACACCTTC
CDR3: CASSYLGGLYGYTF

size: NA
V: TRBV2
D: TRBD2
J: TRBJ2-5
DNA: TGTGCCAGCAGTGAGGGACTAGCGGGGCAAGAGACCCAGTACTTC
CDR3: CASSEGLAGQETQYF

size: few
V: TRBV30
D: NA
J: TRBJ2-5
DNA: TGTGCCTGGAGCGGCCAAGAGACCCAGTACTTC
CDR3: CAWSGQETQYF

size: few
V: TRBV19
D: TRBD1
J: TRBJ1-2
DNA: TGTGCCACCCGGACAGGGGCCTCCTATGGCTACACCTTC
CDR3: CATRTGASYGYTF